What follows describes a single TCR beta chain. Its binding antigen is unknown. No qualities accompany the bases; no much larger clone lies one base away. The CDR3 runs 15 amino acids, cysteine and phenylalanine included. Only the CDR3 portion is preserved as DNA: 45 bases, with reading frame beginning at the first base. Via the germline V gene, CDR1 is SGHTA and CDR2 FQGNSA. Unmatched junction bases come to 8, with V trimmed by 5 bases and J by 3 bases. TCR CDR3 regions were amplified from genomic DNA by multiplex PCR using the deep immunoSEQ assay. Extracted genomic DNA from each cell subset was distributed evenly across all wells of several immunoSEQ 96-well plates, and each plate was treated as a replicate. For sorted subsets, each replicate PCR was loaded with roughly 200 ng genomic DNA, equivalent to approximately 33,000 T cell genomes. Purified libraries were measured with a Qubit 3.0 fluorometer, size-checked on a Bioanalyzer 2100, and measured again with the KAPA Library Quantification kit. A separate single-read 150-cycle Illumina NextSeq 550 flow cell was used to sequence each immunoSEQ 96-well plate. The published analysis was carried out like this. Because the immunoSEQ output included only junctional sequences and no quality scores, the filtering could not be the same as the filtering used for full-length reads. Sequences were annotated with PyIR, a Python wrapper for IgBLAST v1.9, using IMGT germline references to assign V/J genes and CDR3. Reads with weak V/J assignments (E-value above 1e-6), missing CDR3, stop codons, out-of-frame junctions, or ambiguous translated residues were removed. V3J clonotypes were defined as sequences sharing an identical inferred V gene, J gene, and CDR3 amino acid sequence. To compute the percentage overlap between repertoires, the number of shared unique clonotypes was divided by the size of the smaller repertoire. Repertoire richness was assessed with RTK rarefaction, the Chao1 estimator, and Recon v2.1 estimates of unobserved clonotypes. Generation probabilities were computed with OLGA for all TCRbeta clonotypes obtained by the gDNA method from several donors. TCRdb mirrors the immuneACCESS table, restricted to in-frame sequences. Some clones are absent from its copies; in checked studies, under half trace to an unresolved V gene, and the reason for the others is unknown. V and J calls and clone size follow that table, whereas D and trimming were derived from the DNA. Within this sample are some 2,500,000 clones, with roughly 93% of them counted one time only. Jointly, the top ten make up 0.36% of the sample.

The data were taken from a study of shared clonotypes between healthy human individuals (dated by TCRdb to about 2020). Some background on the complete study: A few men and a couple of women, aged 18 to 49 years, made up the cohort. For each donor, CD4 naive and CD4 memory were each given three plates, CD8 naive was given two plates, and CD8 memory was given one plate. The study deeply sequenced blood TCR repertoires of five healthy adults to estimate repertoire size and the extent of clonotype sharing between individuals. To increase sequencing depth and limit assay-specific biases, TCR repertoire library preparation and sequencing were carried out by different laboratories using diverse techniques. Per donor, leukapheresis produced somewhere between about 0.8 and 9 billion PBMCs.

Overall results and qualifications from the work: When four donors were compared, the shared fraction of clonotypes was roughly 4.8% for naive CD4, roughly 3.3% for naive CD8, roughly 2.3% for memory CD4, and 0.35% to 0.5% for memory CD8. Even with the large sequencing depth, rarefaction of the sorted-subset datasets indicated that sequencing was incomplete. Naive subsets generally had larger estimated clonotype richness than memory subsets. Sampling was restricted to blood, and TCR repertoires in tissue are likely to differ from TCR repertoires in blood. Pairwise subsampling indicated that sequencing depth was expected to affect the degree of clonotype sharing among donors. Compared with non-shared clonotypes, the clonotypes found in all four sorted-subset donors had higher generation probabilities. Because the study included only a small number of donors, the genetic and exposure-history diversity represented was limited.

Healthy HIV-negative adults with no recently reported acute infections or vaccinations were included as donors. All donors were Caucasian adults living in Nashville, Tennessee, USA. CD4+ T cells were enriched through magnetic negative selection, after which naive cells were positively selected on CD45RA and the remaining negative fraction served as the memory subset. Blood was obtained by leukapheresis, after which PBMCs were separated by Ficoll-Histopaque density gradient centrifugation and cryopreserved in liquid nitrogen vapor phase. Analytical flow cytometry was used to check the purity and quantity of each magnetically sorted T cell population. Genomic DNA was isolated from every sorted fraction and measured by UV absorbance on a Nanodrop 2000c.

This TCR derives from a man between 18 and 35 years old in good health. Some clones in this sample may be carry-over from other donors' samples. The chain links TRBV7-2 with TRBJ2-7; TRBD1 agrees with 9 junctional bases. The material sequenced was naive CD4+ T cells from PBMCs. The meaning of the sample's cell subset or site label: CD45RA+ positively selected. The nucleotide sequence is given as TGTGCCAGCAGCCAAGGTTGGGGACAGGGCTACGAGCAGTACTTC. Protein translation: CASSQGWGQGYEQYF. Reference TRBV7-2 and TRBJ2-7 genes cover what lies past the CDR3, so the full variable domain is GAGVSQSPSNKVTEKGKDVELRCDPISGHTALYWYRQSLGQGLEFLIYFQGNSAPDKSGLPSDRFSAERTGGSVSTLTIQRTQQEDSAVYLCASSQGWGQGYEQYFGPGTRLTVT.